This passage covers 23 T cell receptor beta chains from one sample sequenced in a study of response to subunit inactivated influenza vaccine. Using its own MiXCR run on the RT-PCR reads, TCRdb lists one record per CDR3 protein. The sample holds some 640,000 distinct CDR3 sequences, more than 11% seen once. The sequences come from PBMCs from blood, collected 14 days before vaccination. These receptors were taken from a middle-aged man who received an inactivated influenza vaccine.

In its sample, this clonotype was seen a few times. J is TRBJ1-4 and V is TRBV12-3 or TRBV12-4, with D unclear. V was trimmed by 3 bases and J by 7 bases, leaving 12 bases between them. CDR3 length: 14 amino acids. For the CDR3, the DNA is TGTGCCAGCAGTTTTGGAGGGTCCCCTGAAAAACTGTTTTTT. Translated, it gives CASSFGGSPEKLFF.

The J gene is TRBJ1-1, the V gene TRBV5-1; possibly TRBD1 for D (5 bases). Trimming stripped 6 bases from V and 1 base from J, with 13 bases between. The V gene's germline CDR1 is SGHRS and CDR2 YFSETQ. CDR3 length: 14 amino acids. CDR3 sequence reads: CASIKGAANTEAFF. CDR3 in DNA: TGCGCCAGCATTAAAGGGGCGGCGAACACTGAAGCTTTCTTT.

This rearrangement joins TRBV27 to TRBJ2-1; 7 positions match TRBD1. Germline loops: CDR1 MNHEY, CDR2 SMNVEV (reference sequence). V lost 5 bases to trimming and J lost 2 bases; unmatched junction nucleotides: 6. The CDR3 has 15 residues. The CDR3 loop is CASSLGTVAYNEQFF. The CDR3 bases are TGTGCCAGCAGTCTCGGGACAGTTGCCTACAATGAGCAGTTCTTC.

The table lists this clonotype with a few counts. The V call is TRBV5-8, the J call TRBJ2-1, with D perhaps being TRBD1 or TRBD2 (5 bases each). The V and J ends lost 5 bases and 6 bases respectively, with 18 bases between them. Germline V CDR1 and CDR2: SGHTS, YDEGEE. CDR3 size: 15 residues. The CDR3 sequence: CASRDPGRTVNEQFF. For the CDR3, the DNA is TGTGCCAGCAGAGACCCGGGACGGACTGTCAATGAGCAGTTCTTC.

This clonotype was recorded a few times. The chain is built from TRBV2 and TRBJ2-7; maybe TRBD2 (6 bases). V was pared by 6 bases and J by 5 bases, with 11 bases between. There are 12 residues in the CDR3. Germline V gene sequence: CDR1 SNHLY, CDR2 FYNNEI. The CDR3 nucleotides read TGTGCCAGCAGCGGGACTCGGAACGAGCAGTACTTC. It encodes CASSGTRNEQYF.

This clonotype was observed a handful of times. The chain is built from TRBV24-1 and TRBJ2-3, with a weak D call TRBD2 (5 bases). CDR1 KGHDR and CDR2 SFDVKD come from the germline V gene. The CDR3 is 13 amino acids. The V end lost 9 bases, the J end lost 9 bases, and 18 bases lay between the germline ends. CDR3 sequence (DNA): TGTGCCACCTCGGGGTCAGGTTCTGGGACGCAGTATTTT. As protein: CATSGSGSGTQYF.

This clonotype has ten or more counts. This chain uses TRBV12-3 or TRBV12-4 with TRBJ2-2; TRBD1 matches at 9 bases. The J segment lost 1 base and the V segment lost 4 bases, leaving 4 bases of the junction unmatched. CDR3 length equals 16 residues. CDR3 region: CASSSLDRGNTGELFF. CDR3 nucleotide sequence: TGTGCCAGCAGTTCCCTGGACAGGGGGAACACCGGGGAGCTGTTTTTT.

V and J are TRBV29-1 and TRBJ1-1; D gene ambiguous. V was shortened by 6 bases and J by 4 bases, with 24 bases between the two germline ends. This CDR3 region has 16 residues. The germline gives CDR1 SQVTM, CDR2 ANQGSEA. CDR3 sequence (DNA): TGCAGCGTGGTAGCCCAAGGACGGATCATGGGCACTGAAGCTTTCTTT. Its protein is CSVVAQGRIMGTEAFF.

This clonotype was detected many times. This sequence joins TRBV20-1 and TRBJ2-7; TRBD1 might be the D (5 bases). Trimming took 0 bases from V and 4 from J, leaving 13 bases between them. The CDR3 contains 14 residues. Germline CDR1 and CDR2: DFQATT and SNEGSKA (reference sequence). As DNA, the CDR3 is TGCAGTGCTAGAGATCAGGGCCAGGAGTACGAGCAGTACTTC. This encodes CSARDQGQEYEQYF.

This clonotype occurred a few times. V gene TRBV11-2 combines with J gene TRBJ2-2, with 8 positions matching TRBD1. Germline assignment: CDR1 SGHAT and CDR2 FQNNGV. The V segment lost 5 bases and the J segment 3 bases; nucleotides outside the gene matches: 17. The CDR3 extends over 19 amino acids. The CDR3 is CASSARAGGFASDTGELFF. CDR3 DNA: TGTGCCAGCAGCGCTAGGGCAGGGGGCTTCGCGTCGGACACCGGGGAGCTGTTTTTT.

This clonotype has a handful of counts. The genes are TRBV4-1 and TRBJ2-4; D ambiguous. The germline V gene encodes CDR1 MGHRA and CDR2 YSYEKL. Trimming removed 1 base at V and 0 bases at J, with 4 bases between. The CDR3 has 14 amino acids. The CDR3 loop is CASSQGIAKNIQYF. CDR3 coding DNA: TGCGCCAGCAGCCAAGGTATAGCCAAAAACATTCAGTACTTC.

The rearrangement links TRBV6-2 or TRBV6-3 to TRBJ2-4, with D possibly called TRBD1 or TRBD2 (6 bases each). Trimming removed 6 bases from V and 7 bases from J, with 19 bases in between. Germline V lookup: CDR1 MNHEY, CDR2 SVGEGT. The CDR3 spans 15 residues. The CDR3 DNA is TGTGCCAGCAGCGGCAGGGGAGGCGGTGCGAACATTCAGTACTTC. Residues: CASSGRGGGANIQYF.

This clonotype was observed at least ten times. The J gene is TRBJ2-2, the V gene TRBV7-2; perhaps TRBD2 as D (6 bases). This CDR3 is 15 amino acids long. The ends were cut back, 5 bases at V and 8 bases at J, with 18 bases in the middle. CDR1 SGHTA and CDR2 FQGNSA come from the germline V gene. CDR3 loop: CASSNKAGTSGELFF. In nucleotides, the CDR3 is TGTGCCAGCAGCAACAAGGCCGGGACTTCAGGGGAGCTGTTTTTT.

This clonotype turned up a few times. The chain links TRBV29-1 to TRBJ2-1, with TRBD2 matching over 8 bases. This CDR3 region has 14 residues. J gave up 0 bases and V 6 bases, and 4 bases lay outside the gene matches. Germline V lookup: CDR1 SQVTM, CDR2 ANQGSEA. In DNA form, the CDR3 reads TGCAGCGTGGGGAGCGGGAGCTCCTACAATGAGCAGTTCTTC. As protein: CSVGSGSSYNEQFF.

This clonotype was observed a few times. The V call is TRBV12-3 or TRBV12-4, the J call TRBJ2-2, with D possibly matching TRBD2 (7 bases). V gave up 2 bases and J gave up 2 bases, with 12 bases separating them. This CDR3 has 16 residues. The DNA of the CDR3 is TGTGCCAGCAGTTTATACCGGGGGGCCAACACCGGGGAGCTGTTTTTT. Protein product: CASSLYRGANTGELFF.

This clonotype was picked up a small number of times. The V and J genes are TRBV15 and TRBJ1-2; 10 nucleotides line up with TRBD1. Germline assignment: CDR1 LNHNV and CDR2 YYDKDF (reference sequence). The CDR3 contains 17 residues. V shed 0 bases and J 3 bases; nucleotides not matched to a gene: 7. For the CDR3, the DNA is TGTGCCACCAGCAGAGATCTGGGGACAGGGGCGTACTATGGCTACACCTTC. Residues: CATSRDLGTGAYYGYTF.

V is TRBV9 and J is TRBJ2-7; no definite D call. The germline gives CDR1 SGDLS, CDR2 YYNGEE. The CDR3 sequence is 14 residues long. The V end was cut by 0 bases, the J end by 6 bases, with 13 bases between. CDR3 sequence reads: CASSVGNSPSEQYF. The CDR3 DNA is TGTGCCAGCAGCGTAGGGAACTCCCCAAGCGAGCAGTACTTC. Full variable domain (rest looked up from reference TRBV9 and TRBJ2-7): DSGVTQTPKHLITATGQRVTLRCSPRSGDLSVYWYQQSLDQGLQFLIQYYNGEERAKGNILERFSAQQFPDLHSELNLSSLELGDSALYFCASSVGNSPSEQYFGPGTRLTVT.

On this clonotype itself: At one boundary the junction diverges from the germline segment, which might be a read error. This rearrangement joins TRBV9 to TRBJ2-7; tentatively, D is TRBD1 or TRBD2 (5 bases each). The germline gives CDR1 SGDLS, CDR2 YYNGEE. There are 14 residues in the CDR3. The CDR3 DNA sequence: TGTGCCATCAGCGTAGCCCTGGGGGACTACGAGCAGTACTTC. This sequence encodes CAISVALGDYEQYF.

This clonotype was seen ten or more times. The rearrangement joins TRBV15 to TRBJ2-1, with TRBD2 matching 7 bases. This CDR3 has 15 residues. The V and J ends lost 3 bases and 5 bases, in that order; junction bases with no gene match: 7. The germline V gene has CDR1 LNHNV and CDR2 YYDKDF (reference sequence). The CDR3 loop is CATSSSLANDNEQFF. In nucleotides, the CDR3 is TGTGCCACCAGCAGTTCACTAGCGAACGACAATGAGCAGTTCTTC. Looking up the rest from reference TRBV15 and TRBJ2-1 gives the full variable domain: DAMVIQNPRYQVTQFGKPVTLSCSQTLNHNVMYWYQQKSSQAPKLLFHYYDKDFNNEADTPDNFQSRRPNTSFCFLDIRSPGLGDTAMYLCATSSSLANDNEQFFGPGTRLTVL.

The gene calls are TRBV6-2 or TRBV6-3 and TRBJ2-2, with 12 bases aligning to TRBD2. This CDR3 has 20 residues. V was pared by 2 bases and J by 9 bases, with 19 bases of the junction left unmatched. Germline values: CDR1 MNHEY, CDR2 SVGEGT. The CDR3 region has the DNA TGTGCCAGCAGTTACCGGATTGGGTTCTCGACTAGCGGGGGACCCAGGGAGCTGTTTTTT. This encodes CASSYRIGFSTSGGPRELFF.

This clonotype was counted a few times. The chain combines TRBV20-1 with TRBJ1-2; unclear D gene. V lost 3 bases and J lost 3, with 11 bases in between. Germline V CDR1 and CDR2: DFQATT, SNEGSKA (reference sequence). This CDR3 region has 13 residues. CDR3 in amino acids: CSARPQDDYGYTF. CDR3 sequence (DNA): TGCAGTGCTAGGCCCCAGGACGACTATGGCTACACCTTC.

This clonotype showed up just a few times. The J gene is TRBJ1-2, the V gene TRBV5-1, with D uncertain. The germline V and J ends were trimmed by 2 bases and 8 bases, with 16 bases remaining between them. The CDR3 length is 14 residues. CDR1 and CDR2 from the germline V gene are SGHRS and YFSETQ. The CDR3 DNA is TGCGCCAGCAGCTTATCAGGATCGGTGAGGGGCTACACCTTC. Translated, it gives CASSLSGSVRGYTF.

The table lists this clonotype with a few counts. The chain carries TRBV7-9 and TRBJ2-5; D might be TRBD2 (5 bases). This CDR3 contains 17 residues. CDR1 SEHNR and CDR2 FQNEAQ come from the germline V gene (reference sequence). V lost 3 bases and J 1 base, leaving 18 bases between the germline ends. The CDR3: CASSFSPEDGVQETQYF. The CDR3 nucleotides are TGTGCCAGCAGCTTTTCCCCCGAGGACGGGGTCCAAGAGACCCAGTACTTC.